These 15 T cell receptor beta chains were all obtained from the same sample, sequenced in a study of CD8+CD57+ T cells in acquired aplastic anemia. TCR beta VDJ and CDR3 profiling used genomic DNA as template. Via MiXCR, TCRdb re-called the reads, giving one row per CDR3 protein. Of under 75,000 distinct CDR3 sequences detected, under 65% appear once; the ten largest clones hold around 8%. The sequencing sample was made of sorted CD4+, CD8+, or CD8+CD57+ T cells (not recorded which) from PBMCs. These receptors all come from a human donor in good health, serving as a control.

The genes are TRBV29-1 and TRBJ2-2, with D perhaps matching TRBD1 (6 bases). V dropped 1 base and J dropped 4 bases, with 10 bases sitting between them. Germline assignment: CDR1 SQVTM and CDR2 ANQGSEA. There are 14 residues in the CDR3. CDR3 sequence reads: CSVEAGATTGELFF. CDR3 sequence (DNA): TGCAGCGTTGAAGCAGGGGCGACCACCGGGGAGCTGTTTTTT.

A remark on this clonotype: This may stem from a read error, because a much larger clone lies one nucleotide away. This chain uses TRBV27 with TRBJ1-1, with D perhaps TRBD1 (5 bases). The CDR3 has 13 residues. Trimming shortened V by 6 bases and J by 7 bases, and 15 bases separated the two germline ends. CDR1 MNHEY and CDR2 SMNVEV come from the germline V gene (reference sequence). The CDR3 region is CASSSGGTFEAFF. The CDR3 DNA reads as TGTGCCAGCAGCAGTGGTGGGACGTTTGAAGCTTTCTTT.

For this clonotype: At one end, the junction sequence differs from germline, possibly due to a read error. The CDR3: CASRPGTSGYVQYF. CDR3 nucleotide sequence: TGCGCCAGCAGGCCCGGGACTAGCGGCTACGTGCAGTACTTC. V gene TRBV5-1 combines with J gene TRBJ2-7; TRBD2 matches at 11 bases. CDR3 length equals 14 residues. Looked up from germline, CDR1 is SGHRS and CDR2 is YFSETQ.

The chain links TRBV7-2 to TRBJ2-7; D possibly corresponds to TRBD2 (5 bases). V lost 5 bases to trimming and J lost 7 bases, with 15 bases between them. This CDR3 comprises 13 residues. CDR1 and CDR2 from the germline V gene are SGHTA and FQGNSA. This CDR3 is CASSAYTSGEQYV. CDR3 DNA sequence: TGTGCCAGCAGCGCTTACACCTCGGGGGAGCAGTACGTC.

This clonotype has ten or more counts. The chain uses TRBV27 and TRBJ2-3; no firm D call. Trimming took 5 bases from V and 5 from J, leaving 11 bases between them. The CDR3 is 13 amino acids. Germline CDR1 reads MNHEY; CDR2 reads SMNVEV (reference sequence). CDR3 DNA sequence: TGTGCCAGCAGTATGATAGGGCTAGATACGCAGTATTTT. Its protein product is CASSMIGLDTQYF.

This clonotype was recorded at least ten times. This rearrangement joins TRBV5-1 to TRBJ1-1, with TRBD1 identical over 11 bases. This CDR3 has 15 amino acids. Per the germline V gene, CDR1 is SGHRS and CDR2 is YFSETQ. Trimming cost V 4 bases and J 4 bases; bases outside gene matches: 6. In nucleotides, the CDR3 is TGCGCCAGCAGCCCGGGACAGGGGGTAGGCACTGAAGCTTTCTTT. Protein: CASSPGQGVGTEAFF. The entire variable domain, with the rest obtained from reference TRBV5-1 and TRBJ1-1, is as follows: KAGVTQTPRYLIKTRGQQVTLSCSPISGHRSVSWYQQTPGQGLQFLFEYFSETQRNKGNFPGRFSGRQFSNSRSEMNVSTLELGDSALYLCASSPGQGVGTEAFFGQGTRLTVV.

V usage is TRBV5-1 and J usage is TRBJ1-1; D is unresolved. CDR1 and CDR2 from the germline V gene are SGHRS and YFSETQ. The V and J ends lost 0 bases and 1 base respectively, with 7 bases between them. CDR3 length equals 14 residues. CDR3 residues: CASSLAVQNTEAFF. The DNA for the CDR3 is TGCGCCAGCAGCTTGGCCGTACAGAACACTGAAGCTTTCTTT.

In this sample, this clonotype is medium-sized. The rearrangement uses TRBV10-2 and TRBJ1-1; weak D call: TRBD1 (5 bases). V lost 6 bases and J 0 bases, leaving 8 bases between the germline ends. The germline CDR1 and CDR2 sequences are WSHSY and SAAADI. The CDR3 loop spans 13 amino acids. The CDR3 protein is CASRGRVNTEAFF. For the CDR3, the DNA is TGCGCCAGCAGAGGCAGGGTGAACACTGAAGCTTTCTTT.

At least ten counts were recorded for this clonotype. The chain employs TRBV12-3 or TRBV12-4 and TRBJ1-2; D may be TRBD1 (6 bases). Between the trimmed V and J ends, which lost 3 bases and 7 bases, there was a span of 15 bases. This CDR3 region has 14 residues. CDR3 nucleotides: TGTGCCAGCAGTTTGTTATCAGGGGTCGGTGGCTACACCTTC. Protein: CASSLLSGVGGYTF.

This clonotype is labeled medium-sized. The chain uses TRBV24-1 and TRBJ1-2; D is unresolved. Trimming shortened V by 5 bases and J by 8 bases, and 14 bases separated the two germline ends. This CDR3 contains 13 residues. Germline V lookup: CDR1 KGHDR, CDR2 SFDVKD. As DNA, the CDR3 is TGTGCCACCAGTGTGGAAGGGTTTGAAGGCTACACCTTC. Protein sequence: CATSVEGFEGYTF.

This chain connects TRBV9 to TRBJ2-1; 13 bases are a match to TRBD2. V was clipped by 4 bases and J by 1 base; unmatched bases: 8. From germline, CDR1 is SGDLS and CDR2 YYNGEE. This CDR3 is 18 amino acids long. In DNA, the CDR3 is TGTGCCAGCAGCTTCCGGACTAGCGGGAGTGAATCCTACAATGAGCAGTTCTTC. Translating gives CASSFRTSGSESYNEQFF. Looking up the rest from reference TRBV9 and TRBJ2-1 gives the full variable domain: DSGVTQTPKHLITATGQRVTLRCSPRSGDLSVYWYQQSLDQGLQFLIQYYNGEERAKGNILERFSAQQFPDLHSELNLSSLELGDSALYFCASSFRTSGSESYNEQFFGPGTRLTVL.

Many counts were recorded for this clonotype. The chain has TRBV7-9 and TRBJ1-4; no clear D. With 5 bases removed from V and 7 bases from J, the gap between germline ends came to 14 bases. This CDR3 is built from 14 residues. Per germline, CDR1 SEHNR and CDR2 FQNEAQ (reference sequence). CDR3 sequence (DNA): TGTGCCAGCAGCCCCCTCCTGACACTTGAAAAACTGTTTTTT. Translated, it gives CASSPLLTLEKLFF.

This clonotype was detected a few times. This chain joins TRBV20-1 and TRBJ2-5; 7 bases match TRBD1. CDR1 is DFQATT, CDR2 SNEGSKA, per germline (reference sequence). V was pared by 5 bases and J by 4 bases, with 10 bases of the junction left unmatched. The CDR3 is 14 amino acids. The chain's CDR3 is CSADHLGQVETQYF. CDR3 nucleotides: TGCAGTGCTGACCATCTTGGACAGGTAGAGACCCAGTACTTC.

This clonotype has a count of ten or more. The V gene is TRBV2, the J gene TRBJ1-2; D unresolved. The germline CDR1 and CDR2 sequences are SNHLY and FYNNEI. There are 15 residues in the CDR3. Trimming removed 8 bases from V and 0 bases from J, with 16 bases in between. CDR3 protein: CASRPRQEANYGYTF. In DNA, the CDR3 is TGTGCCAGCCGCCCTCGGCAGGAGGCTAACTATGGCTACACCTTC.

The chain is built from TRBV7-9 and TRBJ2-1; unclear D gene. The CDR3 consists of 13 residues. With 1 base removed from V and 7 bases from J, the gap between germline ends came to 8 bases. Per the germline V gene, CDR1 is SEHNR and CDR2 is FQNEAQ (reference sequence). The CDR3 region has the DNA TGTGCCAGCAGCTTAGGTGTTATGAATGAGCAGTTCTTC. Translated: CASSLGVMNEQFF.